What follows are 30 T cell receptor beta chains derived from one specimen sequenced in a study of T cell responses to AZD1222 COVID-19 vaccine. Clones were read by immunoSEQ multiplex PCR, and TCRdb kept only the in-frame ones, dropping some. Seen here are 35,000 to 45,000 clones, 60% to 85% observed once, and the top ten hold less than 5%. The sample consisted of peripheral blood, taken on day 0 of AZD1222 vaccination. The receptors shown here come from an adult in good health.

The CDR3 bases are TGTGCCAGCAGGAGGAGGGGGCACGCAGCTGATACGCAGTATTTT. It codes for CASRRRGHAADTQYF. The J gene is TRBJ2-3, the V gene TRBV7-9, with a possible D match to TRBD1 (7 bases). The germline V gene encodes CDR1 SEHNR and CDR2 FQNEAQ (reference sequence). The V gene lost 6 bases and the J gene lost 6 bases, with 19 bases spanning the gap. This CDR3 comprises 15 residues.

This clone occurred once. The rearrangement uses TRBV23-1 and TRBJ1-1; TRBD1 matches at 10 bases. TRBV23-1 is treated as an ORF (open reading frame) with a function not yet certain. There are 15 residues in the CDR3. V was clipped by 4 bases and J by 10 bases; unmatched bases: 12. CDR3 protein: CASSRGGQGPRVAFF. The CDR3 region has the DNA TGCGCCAGCAGTCGAGGGGGACAGGGGCCGCGAGTAGCTTTCTTT.

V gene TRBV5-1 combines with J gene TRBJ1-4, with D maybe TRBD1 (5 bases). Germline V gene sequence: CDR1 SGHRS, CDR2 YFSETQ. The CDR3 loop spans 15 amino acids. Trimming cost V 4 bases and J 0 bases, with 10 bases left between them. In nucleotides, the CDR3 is TGCGCCAGCAGCCCTACAGGTTCAACTAATGAAAAACTGTTTTTT. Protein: CASSPTGSTNEKLFF.

CDR3 coding DNA: TGTGCCAGCAGCAAAGGCTACGGGGGGACAACAGGGATTCGGAGATCACCCCTCCACTTT. Translating gives CASSKGYGGTTGIRRSPLHF. The chain employs TRBV21-1 and TRBJ1-6. TRBV21-1 is a pseudogene. The CDR3 is 20 residues long.

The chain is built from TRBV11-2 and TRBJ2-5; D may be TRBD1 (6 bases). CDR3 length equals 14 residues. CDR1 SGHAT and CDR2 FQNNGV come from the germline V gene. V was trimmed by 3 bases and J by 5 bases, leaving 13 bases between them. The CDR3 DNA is TGTGCCAGCAGCTTGAACCAGGGGCCGGAGACCCAGTACTTC. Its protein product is CASSLNQGPETQYF.

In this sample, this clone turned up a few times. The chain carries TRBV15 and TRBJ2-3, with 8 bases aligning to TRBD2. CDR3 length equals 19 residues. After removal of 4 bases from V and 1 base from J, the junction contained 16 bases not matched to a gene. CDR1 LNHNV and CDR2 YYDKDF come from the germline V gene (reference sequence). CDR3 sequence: CATSKHGDSSGGRTDTQYF. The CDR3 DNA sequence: TGTGCCACCAGCAAACACGGAGACTCCAGCGGGGGCCGCACAGATACGCAGTATTTT.

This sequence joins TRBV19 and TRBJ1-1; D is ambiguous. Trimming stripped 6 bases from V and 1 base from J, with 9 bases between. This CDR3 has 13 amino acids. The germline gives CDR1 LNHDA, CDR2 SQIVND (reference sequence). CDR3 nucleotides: TGTGCCAGTAGCCCTACAGAGAACACTGAAGCTTTCTTT. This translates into CASSPTENTEAFF.

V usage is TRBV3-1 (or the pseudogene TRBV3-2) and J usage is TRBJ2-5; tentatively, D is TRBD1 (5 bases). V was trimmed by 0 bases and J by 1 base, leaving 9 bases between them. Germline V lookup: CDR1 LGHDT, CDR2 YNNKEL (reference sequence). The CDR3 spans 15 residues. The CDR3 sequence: CASSQDTGIQETQYF. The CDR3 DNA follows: TGTGCCAGCAGCCAAGATACAGGAATCCAAGAGACCCAGTACTTC.

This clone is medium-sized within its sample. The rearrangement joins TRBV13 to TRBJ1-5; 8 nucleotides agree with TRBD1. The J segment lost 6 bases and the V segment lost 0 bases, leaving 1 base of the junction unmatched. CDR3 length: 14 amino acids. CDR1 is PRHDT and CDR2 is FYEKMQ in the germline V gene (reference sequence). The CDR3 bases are TGTGCCAGCAGCTTAGGGACAGGGGTTCAGCCCCAGCATTTT. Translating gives CASSLGTGVQPQHF.

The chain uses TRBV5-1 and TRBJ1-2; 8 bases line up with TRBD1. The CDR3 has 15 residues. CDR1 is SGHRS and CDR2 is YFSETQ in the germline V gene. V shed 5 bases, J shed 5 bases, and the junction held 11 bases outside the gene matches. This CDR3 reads CASRSLGQGEYGYTF. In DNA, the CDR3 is TGCGCCAGCAGAAGCCTAGGACAGGGCGAGTATGGCTACACCTTC.

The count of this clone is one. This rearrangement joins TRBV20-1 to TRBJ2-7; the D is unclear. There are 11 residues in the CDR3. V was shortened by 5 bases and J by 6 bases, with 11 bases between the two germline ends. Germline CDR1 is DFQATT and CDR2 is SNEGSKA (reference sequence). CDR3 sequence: CSALLDLEQYF. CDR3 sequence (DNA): TGCAGTGCTCTACTCGACCTCGAGCAGTACTTC.

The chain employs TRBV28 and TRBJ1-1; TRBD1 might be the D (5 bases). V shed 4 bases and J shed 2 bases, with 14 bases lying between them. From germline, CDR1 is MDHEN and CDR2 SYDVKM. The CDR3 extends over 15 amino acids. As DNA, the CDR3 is TGTGCCAGCAGTTCCCCGGGGGAGGCAAACACTGAAGCTTTCTTT. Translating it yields CASSSPGEANTEAFF.

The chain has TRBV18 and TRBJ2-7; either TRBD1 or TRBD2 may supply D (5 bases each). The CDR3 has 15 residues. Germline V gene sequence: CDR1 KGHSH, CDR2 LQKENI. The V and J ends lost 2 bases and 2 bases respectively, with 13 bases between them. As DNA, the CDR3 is TGTGCCAGCTCACCAACCCTTACGGGACCCTACGAGCAGTACTTC. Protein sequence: CASSPTLTGPYEQYF. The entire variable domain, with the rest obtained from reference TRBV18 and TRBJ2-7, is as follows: NAGVMQNPRHLVRRRGQEARLRCSPMKGHSHVYWYRQLPEEGLKFMVYLQKENIIDESGMPKERFSAEFPKEGPSILRIQQVVRGDSAAYFCASSPTLTGPYEQYFGPGTRLTVT.

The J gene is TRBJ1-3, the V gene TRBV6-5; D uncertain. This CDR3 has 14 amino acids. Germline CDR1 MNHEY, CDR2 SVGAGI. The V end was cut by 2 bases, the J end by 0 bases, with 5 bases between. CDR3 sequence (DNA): TGTGCCAGCAGTTACGACTACTCTGGAAACACCATATATTTT. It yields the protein CASSYDYSGNTIYF.

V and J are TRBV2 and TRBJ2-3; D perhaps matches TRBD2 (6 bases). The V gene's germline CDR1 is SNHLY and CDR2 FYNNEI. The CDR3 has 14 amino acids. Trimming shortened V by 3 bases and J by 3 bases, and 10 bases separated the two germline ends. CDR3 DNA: TGTGCCAGCAGTGATCCCCGGGGGACAGATACGCAGTATTTT. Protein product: CASSDPRGTDTQYF.

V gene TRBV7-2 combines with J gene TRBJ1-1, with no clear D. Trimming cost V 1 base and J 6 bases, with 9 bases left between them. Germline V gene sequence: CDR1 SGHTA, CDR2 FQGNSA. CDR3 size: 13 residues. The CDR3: CASSLVPEAEAFF. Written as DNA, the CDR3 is TGTGCCAGCAGCTTAGTCCCGGAGGCTGAAGCTTTCTTT.

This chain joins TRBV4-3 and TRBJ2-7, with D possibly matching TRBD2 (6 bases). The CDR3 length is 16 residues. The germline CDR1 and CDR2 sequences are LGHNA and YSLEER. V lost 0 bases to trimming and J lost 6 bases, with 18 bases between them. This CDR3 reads CASSQDGGKGIGEQYF. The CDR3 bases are TGCGCCAGCAGCCAAGATGGGGGGAAAGGAATCGGCGAGCAGTACTTC.

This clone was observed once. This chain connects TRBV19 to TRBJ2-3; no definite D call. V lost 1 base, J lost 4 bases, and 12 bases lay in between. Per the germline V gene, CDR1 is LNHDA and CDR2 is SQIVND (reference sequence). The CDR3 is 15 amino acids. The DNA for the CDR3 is TGTGCCAGTAGTATAGGTCAGGTTGGCGCAGATACGCAGTATTTT. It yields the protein CASSIGQVGADTQYF.

The CDR3 sequence is CAISLSPRGTGSYNEQFF. The DNA of the CDR3 is TGTGCCATCAGTTTATCCCCCCGTGGGACAGGGTCCTACAATGAGCAGTTCTTC. This rearrangement joins TRBV10-3 to TRBJ2-1, with 9 bases lining up with TRBD1. Germline CDR1 is ENHRY and CDR2 is SYGVKD. With 5 bases clipped from V and 1 base from J, the junction kept 12 bases outside the gene matches. The CDR3 length is 18 residues.

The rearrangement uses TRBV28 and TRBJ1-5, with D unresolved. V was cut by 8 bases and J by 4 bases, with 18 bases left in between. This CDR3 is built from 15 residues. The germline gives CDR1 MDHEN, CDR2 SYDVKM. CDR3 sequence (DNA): TGTGCCAGCCGGTACTCCTCCCTTACTAATCAGCCCCAGCATTTT. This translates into CASRYSSLTNQPQHF.

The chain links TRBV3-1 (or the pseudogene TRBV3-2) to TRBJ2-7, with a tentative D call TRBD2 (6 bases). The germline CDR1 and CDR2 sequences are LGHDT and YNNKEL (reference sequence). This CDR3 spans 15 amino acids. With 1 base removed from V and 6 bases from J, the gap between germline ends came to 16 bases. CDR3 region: CASSQGRTGRLEQYF. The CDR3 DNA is TGTGCCAGCAGCCAAGGACGGACGGGGAGGCTCGAGCAGTACTTC.

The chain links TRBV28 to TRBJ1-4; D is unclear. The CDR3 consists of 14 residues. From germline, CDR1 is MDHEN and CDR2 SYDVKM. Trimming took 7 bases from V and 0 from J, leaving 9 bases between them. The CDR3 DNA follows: TGTGCCAGCAAGGCTTTTACAACTAATGAAAAACTGTTTTTT. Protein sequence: CASKAFTTNEKLFF.

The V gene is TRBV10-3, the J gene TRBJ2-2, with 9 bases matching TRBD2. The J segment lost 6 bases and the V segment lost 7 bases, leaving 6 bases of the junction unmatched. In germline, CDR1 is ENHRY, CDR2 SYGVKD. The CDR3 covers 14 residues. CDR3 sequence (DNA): TGTGCCATCAAGGAGGCGGGGGGGCCCGGGGAGCTGTTTTTT. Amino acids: CAIKEAGGPGELFF.

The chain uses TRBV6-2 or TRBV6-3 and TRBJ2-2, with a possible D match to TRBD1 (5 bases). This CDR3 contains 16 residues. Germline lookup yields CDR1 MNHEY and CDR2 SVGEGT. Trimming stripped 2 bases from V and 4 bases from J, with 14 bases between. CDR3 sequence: CASSYRAGYSTGELFF. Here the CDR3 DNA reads TGTGCCAGCAGTTACCGGGCAGGGTATAGCACCGGGGAGCTGTTTTTT.

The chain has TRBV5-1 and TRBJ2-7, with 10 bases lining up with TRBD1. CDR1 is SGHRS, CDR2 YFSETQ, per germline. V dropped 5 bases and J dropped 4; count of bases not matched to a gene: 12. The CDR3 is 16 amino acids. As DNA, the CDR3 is TGCGCCAGCAGTTATCGGACAGGGGGTACCCATTACGAGCAGTACTTC. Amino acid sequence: CASSYRTGGTHYEQYF. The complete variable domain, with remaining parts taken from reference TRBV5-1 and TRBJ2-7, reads KAGVTQTPRYLIKTRGQQVTLSCSPISGHRSVSWYQQTPGQGLQFLFEYFSETQRNKGNFPGRFSGRQFSNSRSEMNVSTLELGDSALYLCASSYRTGGTHYEQYFGPGTRLTVT.

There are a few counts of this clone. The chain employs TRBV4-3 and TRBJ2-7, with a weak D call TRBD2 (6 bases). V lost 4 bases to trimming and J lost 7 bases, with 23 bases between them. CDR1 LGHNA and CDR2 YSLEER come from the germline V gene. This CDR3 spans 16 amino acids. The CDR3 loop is CASSPRWDSAWEEQYF. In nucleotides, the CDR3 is TGCGCCAGCAGCCCGAGGTGGGACTCTGCCTGGGAGGAGCAGTACTTC.

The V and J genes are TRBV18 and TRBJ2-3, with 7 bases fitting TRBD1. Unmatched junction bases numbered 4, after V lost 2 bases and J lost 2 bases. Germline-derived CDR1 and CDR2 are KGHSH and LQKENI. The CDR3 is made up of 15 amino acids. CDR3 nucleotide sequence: TGTGCCAGCTCACCAGAGGGACAGTACACAGATACGCAGTATTTT. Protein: CASSPEGQYTDTQYF.

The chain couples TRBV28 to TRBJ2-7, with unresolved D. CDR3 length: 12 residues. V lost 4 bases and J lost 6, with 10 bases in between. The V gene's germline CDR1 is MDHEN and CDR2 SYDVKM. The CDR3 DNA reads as TGTGCCAGCAGTTACCCCCAGGCCGAGCAGTACTTC. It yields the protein CASSYPQAEQYF. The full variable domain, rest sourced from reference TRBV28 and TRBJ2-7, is DVKVTQSSRYLVKRTGEKVFLECVQDMDHENMFWYRQDPGLGLRLIYFSYDVKMKEKGDIPEGYSVSREKKERFSLILESASTNQTSMYLCASSYPQAEQYFGPGTRLTVT.

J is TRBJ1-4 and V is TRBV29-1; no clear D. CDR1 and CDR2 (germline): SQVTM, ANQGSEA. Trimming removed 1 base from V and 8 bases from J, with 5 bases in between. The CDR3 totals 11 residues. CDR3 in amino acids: CSVEGGEKLFF. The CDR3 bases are TGCAGCGTTGAAGGCGGGGAAAAACTGTTTTTT.

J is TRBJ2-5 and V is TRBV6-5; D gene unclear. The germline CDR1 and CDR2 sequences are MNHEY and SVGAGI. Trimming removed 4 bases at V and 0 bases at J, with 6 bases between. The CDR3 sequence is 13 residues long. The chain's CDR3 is CASSWMYQETQYF. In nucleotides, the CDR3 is TGTGCCAGCAGTTGGATGTACCAAGAGACCCAGTACTTC.